This T cell receptor (beta chain) was sequenced in a study of identical twins. This clonotype has a count of ten or more. V lost 5 bases and J lost 5, with 18 bases in between. The CDR3 has 16 amino acids. Using its own MiXCR run on the 5' RACE reads, TCRdb lists one record per CDR3 protein. The sample contains 750,000 to 950,000 distinct CDR3 sequences, 9% to 15% of which appear only once. These data also formed part of another study, on yellow fever vaccine responses in identical twins.

This receptor was obtained from a woman under 30 in good health. The material sequenced was PBMCs. V is TRBV12-3 or TRBV12-4 and J is TRBJ2-2, with a possible D match to TRBD1 (5 bases). The CDR3 region is CASSPRRVGVTGELFF. CDR3 DNA sequence: TGTGCCAGCAGTCCCCGACGGGTAGGGGTAACCGGGGAGCTGTTTTTT.